This entry features one T cell receptor (beta chain) sequence. Antigen: not known. The sample has other DNA sequences that encode this CDR3 too. Trimming left V 2 bases short and J 8 bases short, with 15 bases between. There are 15 residues in the CDR3. Per the germline V gene, CDR1 is MNHEY and CDR2 is SMNVEV (reference sequence). This sample was taken from a study of cytomegalovirus exposure and HLA in healthy donors. Study observations and caveats: In a later analysis, the majority of CMV-associated beta chains seemingly showed HLA restriction. A classifier reportedly called cytomegalovirus status with high sensitivity and specificity.

Both 60 Vbeta primers and 13 Jbeta primers went into the PCR. Here immunoSEQ multiplex PCR was the method, and the copy in TCRdb shows in-frame clones only, minus some. This sample has roughly 88,000 clones, with 70% to 85% found just once. The receptor was derived from a man aged 30 to 45 in good health and CMV-seropositive. Sequences were obtained from PBMCs. The chain couples TRBV27 to TRBJ1-4, with TRBD1 as a possible D gene (5 bases). This chain's CDR3 is CASSLGGRVGEKLFF. CDR3 nucleotides: TGTGCCAGCAGTTTAGGGGGGAGGGTTGGGGAAAAACTGTTTTTT.